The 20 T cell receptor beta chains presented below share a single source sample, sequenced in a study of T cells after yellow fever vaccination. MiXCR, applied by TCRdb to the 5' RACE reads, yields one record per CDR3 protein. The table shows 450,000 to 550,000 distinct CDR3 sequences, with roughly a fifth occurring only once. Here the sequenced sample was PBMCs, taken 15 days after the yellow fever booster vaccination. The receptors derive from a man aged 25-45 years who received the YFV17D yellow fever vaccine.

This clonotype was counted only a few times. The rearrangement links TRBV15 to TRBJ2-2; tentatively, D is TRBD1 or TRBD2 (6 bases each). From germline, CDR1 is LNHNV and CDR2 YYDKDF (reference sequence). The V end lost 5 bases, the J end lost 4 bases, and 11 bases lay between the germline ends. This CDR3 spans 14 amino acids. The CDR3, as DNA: TGTGCCACCAGCGTTGGAGGGGGCACCGGGGAGCTGTTTTTT. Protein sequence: CATSVGGGTGELFF.

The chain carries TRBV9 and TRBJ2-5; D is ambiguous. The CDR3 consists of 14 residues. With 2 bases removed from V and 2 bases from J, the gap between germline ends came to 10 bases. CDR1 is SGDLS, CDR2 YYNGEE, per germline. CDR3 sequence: CASSVTPLQETQYF. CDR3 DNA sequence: TGTGCCAGCAGCGTTACACCTCTTCAAGAGACCCAGTACTTC.

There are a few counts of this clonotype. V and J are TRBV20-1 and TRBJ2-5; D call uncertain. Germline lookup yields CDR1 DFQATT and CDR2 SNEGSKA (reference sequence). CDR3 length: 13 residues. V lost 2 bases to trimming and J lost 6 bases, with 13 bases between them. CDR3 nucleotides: TGCAGTGCTAGACCCTACCTCGGTCAGACCCAGTACTTC. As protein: CSARPYLGQTQYF.

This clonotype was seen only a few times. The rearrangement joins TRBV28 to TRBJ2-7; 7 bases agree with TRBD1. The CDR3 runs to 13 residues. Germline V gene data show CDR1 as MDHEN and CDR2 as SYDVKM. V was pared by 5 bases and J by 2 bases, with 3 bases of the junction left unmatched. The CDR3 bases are TGTGCCAGCAGTGAAGGACAGGCCTACGAGCAGTACTTC. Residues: CASSEGQAYEQYF.

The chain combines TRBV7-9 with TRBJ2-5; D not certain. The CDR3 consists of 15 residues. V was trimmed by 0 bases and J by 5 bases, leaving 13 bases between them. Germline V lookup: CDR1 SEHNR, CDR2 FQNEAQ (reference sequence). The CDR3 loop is CASSLAETDRETQYF. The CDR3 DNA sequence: TGTGCCAGCAGCTTAGCGGAGACGGATCGTGAGACCCAGTACTTC.

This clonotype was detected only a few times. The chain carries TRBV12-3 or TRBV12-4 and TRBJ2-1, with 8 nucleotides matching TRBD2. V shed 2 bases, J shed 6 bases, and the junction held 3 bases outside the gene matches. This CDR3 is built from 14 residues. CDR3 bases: TGTGCCAGCAGTTTATCCGGGACTAGCAATGAGCAGTTCTTC. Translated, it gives CASSLSGTSNEQFF.

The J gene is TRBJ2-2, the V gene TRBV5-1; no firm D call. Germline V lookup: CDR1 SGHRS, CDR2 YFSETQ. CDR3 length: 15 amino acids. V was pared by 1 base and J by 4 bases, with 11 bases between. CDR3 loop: CASSLTLLGTGELFF. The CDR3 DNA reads TGCGCCAGCAGCTTGACGCTATTGGGCACCGGGGAGCTGTTTTTT.

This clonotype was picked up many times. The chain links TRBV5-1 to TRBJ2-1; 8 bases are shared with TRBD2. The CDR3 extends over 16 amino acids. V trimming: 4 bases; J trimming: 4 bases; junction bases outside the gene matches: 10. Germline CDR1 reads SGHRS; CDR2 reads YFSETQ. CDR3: CASSATTSGLYNEQFF. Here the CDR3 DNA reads TGCGCCAGCAGCGCCACTACTAGCGGACTTTACAATGAGCAGTTCTTC.

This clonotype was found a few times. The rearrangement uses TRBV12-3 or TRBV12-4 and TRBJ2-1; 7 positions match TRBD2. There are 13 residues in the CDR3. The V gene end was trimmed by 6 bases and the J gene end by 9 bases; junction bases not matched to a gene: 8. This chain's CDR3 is CASSHVGEGEQFF. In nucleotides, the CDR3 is TGTGCCAGCAGCCACGTGGGGGAGGGTGAGCAGTTCTTC.

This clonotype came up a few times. CDR3 region: CASSLAALDGNIQYF. As DNA, the CDR3 is TGTGCCAGCAGTTTAGCGGCACTAGACGGAAACATTCAGTACTTC. This sequence joins TRBV12-3 or TRBV12-4 and TRBJ2-4; tentatively, D is TRBD2 (5 bases). Trimming removed 0 bases at V and 6 bases at J, with 12 bases between. The CDR3 contains 15 residues.

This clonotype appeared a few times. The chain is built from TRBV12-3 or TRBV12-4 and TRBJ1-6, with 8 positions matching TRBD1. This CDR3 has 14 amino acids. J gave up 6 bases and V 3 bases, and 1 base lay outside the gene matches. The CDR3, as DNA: TGTGCCAGCAGTTTCGACAGGGGTAATTCACCCCTCCACTTT. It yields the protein CASSFDRGNSPLHF.

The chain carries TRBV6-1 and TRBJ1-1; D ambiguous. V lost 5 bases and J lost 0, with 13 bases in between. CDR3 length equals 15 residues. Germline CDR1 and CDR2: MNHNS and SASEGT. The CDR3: CASSPPGLVNTEAFF. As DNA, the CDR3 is TGTGCCAGCAGTCCTCCCGGCTTAGTGAACACTGAAGCTTTCTTT.

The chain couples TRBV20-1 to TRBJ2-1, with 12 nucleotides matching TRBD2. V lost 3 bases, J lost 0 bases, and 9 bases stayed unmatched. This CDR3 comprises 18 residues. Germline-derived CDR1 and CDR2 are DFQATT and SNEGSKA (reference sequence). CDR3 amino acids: CSASFRTSGKVSYNEQFF. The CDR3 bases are TGCAGTGCTAGTTTCCGGACTAGCGGGAAGGTCTCCTACAATGAGCAGTTCTTC.

The CDR3 DNA is TGTGCCAGCAGCGTAGGCAGCCATCATACAGATACGCAGTATTTT. It specifies CASSVGSHHTDTQYF. V gene TRBV9 combines with J gene TRBJ2-3; D is ambiguous. The CDR3 totals 15 residues. In germline, CDR1 is SGDLS, CDR2 YYNGEE. Trimming cost V 0 bases and J 3 bases, with 11 bases left between them.

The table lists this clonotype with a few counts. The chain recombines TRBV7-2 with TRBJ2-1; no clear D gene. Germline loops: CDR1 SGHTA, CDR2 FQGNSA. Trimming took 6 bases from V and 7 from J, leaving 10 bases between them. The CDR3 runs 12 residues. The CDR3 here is CASRSWGNEQFF. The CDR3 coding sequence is TGTGCCAGCAGGTCCTGGGGTAATGAGCAGTTCTTC.

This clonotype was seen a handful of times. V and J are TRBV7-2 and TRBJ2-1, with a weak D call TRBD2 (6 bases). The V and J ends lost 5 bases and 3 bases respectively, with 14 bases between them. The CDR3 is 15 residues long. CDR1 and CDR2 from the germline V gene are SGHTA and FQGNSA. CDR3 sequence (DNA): TGTGCCAGCAGCGCCCGCCGGGACTTCTACAATGAGCAGTTCTTC. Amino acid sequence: CASSARRDFYNEQFF.

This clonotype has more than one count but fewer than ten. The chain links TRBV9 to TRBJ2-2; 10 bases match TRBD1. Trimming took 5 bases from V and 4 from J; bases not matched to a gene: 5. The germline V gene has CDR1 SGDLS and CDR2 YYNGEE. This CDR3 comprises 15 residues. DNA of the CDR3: TGTGCCAGCAGTTGGGGACAGGGGTTCACCGGGGAGCTGTTTTTT. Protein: CASSWGQGFTGELFF.

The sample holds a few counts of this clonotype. CDR3 amino acids: CASSQQDTSGYEQYF. The CDR3 nucleotides read TGCGCCAGCAGCCAGCAGGATACTAGCGGCTACGAGCAGTACTTC. The chain couples TRBV4-3 to TRBJ2-7, with 8 bases that match TRBD2. The germline V gene encodes CDR1 LGHNA and CDR2 YSLEER. Germline trimming cut 3 bases from V and 3 bases from J; bases unmatched to any gene: 7. The CDR3 loop spans 15 amino acids.

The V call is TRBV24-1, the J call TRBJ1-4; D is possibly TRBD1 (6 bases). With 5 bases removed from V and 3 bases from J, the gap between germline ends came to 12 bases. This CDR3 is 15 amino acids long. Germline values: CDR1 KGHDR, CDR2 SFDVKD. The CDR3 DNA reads TGTGCCACCAGTGTGGGGGACACGGCTAATGAAAAACTGTTTTTT. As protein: CATSVGDTANEKLFF.

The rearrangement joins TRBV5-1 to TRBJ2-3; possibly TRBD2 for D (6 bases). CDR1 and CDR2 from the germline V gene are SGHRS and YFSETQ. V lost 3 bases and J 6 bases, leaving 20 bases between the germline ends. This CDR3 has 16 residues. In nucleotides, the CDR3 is TGCGCCAGCAGCTCGAACCCGGGAGCCGGCTTCGATACGCAGTATTTT. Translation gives CASSSNPGAGFDTQYF.